The entry that follows covers one T cell receptor beta chain sequence. Its antigen is unidentified. These data belong to a study of OX40 agonist ivuxolimab in advanced cancers. Libraries were prepared by immunoSEQ multiplex PCR; TCRdb keeps only in-frame clonotypes and omits some of them. The table records about 110,000 clones, around 93% of them present only once. The germline V gene has CDR1 MNHNS and CDR2 SASEGT. Trimming stripped 10 bases from V and 10 bases from J, with 20 bases between. The length of the CDR3 is 14 residues. Whole-study findings and limits: In the 0.1-3.0 mg/kg groups, partial responders showed among the lowest expansion.

The source material was CD4+ or CD8+ T cells sorted from blood, sampled in a trial of the OX40 agonist ivuxolimab. The TCR originated in an adult with an advanced solid tumor such as melanoma, head and neck, liver or kidney cancer. The V call is TRBV6-1, the J call TRBJ1-6; D remains ambiguous. CDR3 DNA: TGTGCCACCCTGGAAACCACGCCCGAATCACCCCTCCACTTT. Translation: CATLETTPESPLHF.